This TCR beta chain was captured by sequencing in a study of identical twins. From germline, CDR1 is SGDLS and CDR2 YYNGEE. V was cut by 8 bases and J by 6 bases, with 17 bases left in between. The length of the CDR3 is 14 residues. One entry per CDR3 protein results from TCRdb running MiXCR on the 5' RACE reads. The sample carries over 200,000 distinct CDR3 sequences, about 6.7% recorded once. These data were likewise used in another study, on T cells expressing NK-cell markers. Per that paper: Beta-chain profiling covered CD3+CD56+NKG2C+, CD3+CD56+NKG2C- and CD3+CD56-NKG2C+ sorted subsets. NKG2C+ dominant clonotype frequencies in five to seven donors were about 1.0-7.0% of CD8+ T cells.

The chain uses TRBV9 and TRBJ2-2, with D perhaps TRBD2 (6 bases). What was sequenced was CD8+ T cells sorted from blood. This clonotype was obtained from a woman under 30 in good health. The CDR3 region has the DNA TGTGCCAGTCACCGTCCCGGGGGAGCCGGGGAGCTGTTTTTT. Protein sequence: CASHRPGGAGELFF.